These 29 T cell receptor beta chains came from one sample sequenced in a study of control samples from healthy donors and cancer patients. The data were produced by immunoSEQ multiplex PCR, yet TCRdb's version contains in-frame clones alone and is incomplete. The data contain around 250,000 clones, over 70% of them singletons. The sample taken for sequencing was PBMCs. These receptors were obtained from a woman aged 55-69 years with lung cancer.

The rearrangement uses TRBV6-2 or TRBV6-3 and TRBJ2-3; 12 bases line up with TRBD2. The CDR3 runs 17 residues. Per the germline V gene, CDR1 is MNHEY and CDR2 is SVGEGT. V lost 6 bases to trimming and J lost 2 bases; unmatched junction nucleotides: 9. The CDR3 is CASSRPLAGGNTDTQYF. The CDR3 DNA is TGTGCCAGCAGCCGACCACTAGCGGGGGGAAACACAGATACGCAGTATTTT.

V usage is TRBV11-2 and J usage is TRBJ2-7; TRBD1 is a possible D gene (5 bases). The V end lost 3 bases, the J end lost 7 bases, and 7 bases lay between the germline ends. CDR1 SGHAT and CDR2 FQNNGV come from the germline V gene. This CDR3 is built from 11 residues. DNA for the CDR3: TGTGCCAGCAGCTTTGCAGGGGAGCAGTACTTC. Translating gives CASSFAGEQYF.

The chain uses TRBV5-1 and TRBJ2-1; the match to TRBD1 covers 7 bases. With 0 bases clipped from V and 8 bases from J, the junction kept 5 bases outside the gene matches. CDR3 length: 14 residues. Germline CDR1 reads SGHRS; CDR2 reads YFSETQ. The CDR3 sequence is CASSLVTGIDEQFF. CDR3 DNA sequence: TGCGCCAGCAGCTTGGTGACAGGGATCGATGAGCAGTTCTTC. Based on the CDR3 plus reference TRBV5-1 and TRBJ2-1, the full variable domain is KAGVTQTPRYLIKTRGQQVTLSCSPISGHRSVSWYQQTPGQGLQFLFEYFSETQRNKGNFPGRFSGRQFSNSRSEMNVSTLELGDSALYLCASSLVTGIDEQFFGPGTRLTVL.

This rearrangement joins TRBV2 to TRBJ2-3, with 12 bases aligning to TRBD2. CDR1 is SNHLY and CDR2 is FYNNEI in the germline V gene. This CDR3 is built from 16 residues. V lost 5 bases, J lost 5 bases, and 8 bases stayed unmatched. The CDR3, as DNA: TGTGCCAGCAGTCTTACCATGACTAGCGGGGGAGATACGCAGTATTTT. Translation: CASSLTMTSGGDTQYF. Combining the CDR3 with reference TRBV2 and TRBJ2-3 gives the whole variable domain EPEVTQTPSHQVTQMGQEVILRCVPISNHLYFYWYRQILGQKVEFLVSFYNNEISEKSEIFDDQFSVERPDGSNFTLKIRSTKLEDSAMYFCASSLTMTSGGDTQYFGPGTRLTVL.

V usage is TRBV6-4 and J usage is TRBJ2-2; 11 nucleotides line up with TRBD1. The CDR3 has 14 residues. The V and J ends lost 6 bases and 7 bases, in that order; junction bases with no gene match: 4. The germline V gene encodes CDR1 MRHNA and CDR2 SNTAGT. The CDR3 loop reads CASRMDRGHGELFF. CDR3 sequence (DNA): TGTGCCAGCAGGATGGACAGGGGGCACGGGGAGCTGTTTTTT.

CDR3 coding DNA: TGTGCCAGCAGGGACAGCCGTGGGGGTGATACGCAGTATTTT. Its translation: CASRDSRGGDTQYF. This sequence joins TRBV28 and TRBJ2-3; D possibly corresponds to TRBD1 (6 bases). CDR1 and CDR2 from the germline V gene are MDHEN and SYDVKM. CDR3 length equals 14 residues. V dropped 6 bases and J dropped 6 bases, with 16 bases sitting between them.

Here the CDR3 reads CASSYQGVGLPARGTDTQYF. The CDR3 coding sequence is TGTGCCAGCAGCTATCAAGGGGTGGGACTTCCTGCGCGAGGAACAGATACGCAGTATTTT. The chain has TRBV21-1 and TRBJ2-3; TRBD2 is the table's D call and was not checked against the DNA. TRBV21-1 counts as a pseudogene. The CDR3 runs to 20 residues.

In this sample, this clone turned up a few times. The chain joins TRBV7-2 to TRBJ2-3; weak D call: TRBD1 (6 bases). V was cut by 5 bases and J by 1 base, with 13 bases left in between. The CDR3 loop spans 15 amino acids. Germline values: CDR1 SGHTA, CDR2 FQGNSA. CDR3 in DNA: TGTGCCAGCAGCCTACAGGGTCGAGGCACAGATACGCAGTATTTT. Translated, it gives CASSLQGRGTDTQYF.

This clone appeared a few times. V usage is TRBV7-9 and J usage is TRBJ2-3, with a weak D call TRBD1 (5 bases). CDR1 is SEHNR and CDR2 is FQNEAQ in the germline V gene (reference sequence). The V and J ends lost 1 base and 0 bases respectively, with 11 bases between them. This CDR3 spans 16 amino acids. The CDR3 DNA sequence: TGTGCCAGCAGCTTAGAGGCAGGGATTAGCACAGATACGCAGTATTTT. This gives the protein CASSLEAGISTDTQYF.

This clone occurred once. The chain combines TRBV3-1 (or the pseudogene TRBV3-2) with TRBJ1-5, with 7 bases identical to TRBD1. This CDR3 has 13 amino acids. The junction had 2 bases not matched to a gene; V was cut back by 2 bases and J by 7 bases. Germline CDR1 is LGHDT and CDR2 is YNNKEL (reference sequence). Here the CDR3 DNA reads TGTGCCAGCAGCCAACCGGGACAGCAGCCCCAGCATTTT. Its translation: CASSQPGQQPQHF.

This sequence joins TRBV28 and TRBJ2-1; 7 nucleotides line up with TRBD1. The germline gives CDR1 MDHEN, CDR2 SYDVKM. The J segment lost 10 bases and the V segment lost 5 bases, leaving 11 bases of the junction unmatched. The CDR3 consists of 14 residues. This chain's CDR3 is CASSPRQGGYEQFF. The CDR3 DNA follows: TGTGCCAGCAGTCCGAGACAGGGTGGGTACGAGCAGTTCTTC.

This chain's CDR3 is CATSDLQRTGEAFF. The CDR3 DNA reads TGTGCCACCAGTGATTTGCAAAGGACAGGAGAAGCTTTCTTT. The J gene is TRBJ1-1, the V gene TRBV24-1; TRBD1 agrees at 7 bases. The CDR3 is 14 amino acids. CDR1 is KGHDR and CDR2 is SFDVKD in the germline V gene. Losses at the gene ends were 0 bases for V and 8 bases for J; bases not matched to a gene: 5.

This clone came up once. The CDR3 region is CASSYGGHRYGYTF. CDR3 DNA sequence: TGTGCCAGCAGTTATGGGGGACACCGCTATGGCTACACCTTC. The V call is TRBV6-5, the J call TRBJ1-2; TRBD1 is a possible D gene (6 bases). Germline loops: CDR1 MNHEY, CDR2 SVGAGI. Trimming took off 3 bases at V and 4 bases at J, with 12 bases between the two ends. The CDR3 contains 14 residues.

The chain combines TRBV24-1 with TRBJ1-2, with 7 bases identical to TRBD1. CDR1 and CDR2 from the germline V gene are KGHDR and SFDVKD. V lost 7 bases to trimming and J lost 3 bases; unmatched junction nucleotides: 4. The CDR3 extends over 13 amino acids. The chain's CDR3 is CATSAGTDYGYTF. The CDR3, as DNA: TGTGCCACCAGCGCCGGGACAGACTATGGCTACACCTTC.

The rearrangement joins TRBV7-9 to TRBJ2-7; TRBD1 might be the D (5 bases). Germline V gene data show CDR1 as SEHNR and CDR2 as FQNEAQ (reference sequence). V shed 4 bases and J shed 6 bases, with 13 bases lying between them. The CDR3 runs to 13 residues. The CDR3, as DNA: TGTGCCAGCAGCTGGTTGGACAAGGGCGAGCAGTACTTC. This sequence encodes CASSWLDKGEQYF.

This chain connects TRBV4-1 to TRBJ2-5; TRBD1 might be the D (6 bases). The germline V and J ends were trimmed by 1 base and 5 bases, with 11 bases remaining between them. Germline V gene data show CDR1 as MGHRA and CDR2 as YSYEKL. CDR3 length: 14 residues. CDR3 sequence reads: CASSQGTAEETQYF. In DNA form, the CDR3 reads TGCGCCAGCAGCCAAGGGACAGCCGAGGAGACCCAGTACTTC.

This clone was counted once. The rearrangement uses TRBV20-1 and TRBJ1-1, with unresolved D. Trimming stripped 3 bases from V and 0 bases from J, with 8 bases between. This CDR3 spans 13 amino acids. CDR1 is DFQATT and CDR2 is SNEGSKA in the germline V gene (reference sequence). The CDR3: CSASTQMNTEAFF. In DNA, the CDR3 is TGCAGTGCTAGTACCCAAATGAACACTGAAGCTTTCTTT.

The chain has TRBV18 and TRBJ2-3; TRBD2 matches at 11 bases. This CDR3 comprises 15 residues. The ends lost 6 bases at V and 2 bases at J; junction bases unmatched: 4. Germline V CDR1 and CDR2: KGHSH, LQKENI. CDR3 nucleotide sequence: TGTGCCAGCTCCTCTAGCGGGGGGCACACAGATACGCAGTATTTT. This codes for CASSSSGGHTDTQYF.

Concerning this clone: The sample carries other DNA sequences with the same CDR3. V is TRBV5-4 and J is TRBJ2-5, with 7 bases lining up with TRBD2. Per germline, CDR1 SGHNT and CDR2 YYREEE (reference sequence). This CDR3 is built from 15 residues. V trimming: 1 base; J trimming: 2 bases; junction bases outside the gene matches: 5. In DNA, the CDR3 is TGTGCCAGCAGCTTGTCTAGCGGACCTCAAGAGACCCAGTACTTC. Its translation: CASSLSSGPQETQYF.

A few counts support this clone. The chain combines TRBV2 with TRBJ2-3; D gene unclear. This CDR3 is built from 13 residues. Trimming left V 10 bases short and J 7 bases short, with 18 bases between. Looked up from germline, CDR1 is SNHLY and CDR2 is FYNNEI. The CDR3 sequence: CATHTIADNTQYF. CDR3 coding DNA: TGTGCCACCCACACGATAGCAGACAATACGCAGTATTTT. The complete variable domain, with remaining parts taken from reference TRBV2 and TRBJ2-3, reads EPEVTQTPSHQVTQMGQEVILRCVPISNHLYFYWYRQILGQKVEFLVSFYNNEISEKSEIFDDQFSVERPDGSNFTLKIRSTKLEDSAMYFCATHTIADNTQYFGPGTRLTVL.

The J gene is TRBJ1-5, the V gene TRBV5-1; 7 bases are a match to TRBD1. CDR1 is SGHRS and CDR2 is YFSETQ in the germline V gene. The V gene end was trimmed by 4 bases and the J gene end by 3 bases; junction bases not matched to a gene: 7. This CDR3 is 15 amino acids long. CDR3 sequence (DNA): TGCGCCAGCAGCCCCACCGGGACAGACAATCAGCCCCAGCATTTT. It encodes CASSPTGTDNQPQHF. The full variable domain, its missing parts supplied by reference TRBV5-1 and TRBJ1-5, is KAGVTQTPRYLIKTRGQQVTLSCSPISGHRSVSWYQQTPGQGLQFLFEYFSETQRNKGNFPGRFSGRQFSNSRSEMNVSTLELGDSALYLCASSPTGTDNQPQHFGDGTRLSIL.

The chain joins TRBV5-1 to TRBJ2-2; 7 nucleotides match TRBD1. V lost 8 bases to trimming and J lost 4 bases; unmatched junction nucleotides: 8. The CDR3 extends over 14 amino acids. The germline gives CDR1 SGHRS, CDR2 YFSETQ. CDR3 sequence reads: CASQGQAGTGELFF. The DNA of the CDR3 is TGCGCCAGTCAAGGACAGGCGGGCACCGGGGAGCTGTTTTTT.

This clone was found once. The chain carries TRBV3-1 (or the pseudogene TRBV3-2) and TRBJ2-5, with D possibly matching TRBD2 (6 bases). Germline CDR1 and CDR2: LGHDT and YNNKEL (reference sequence). V lost 3 bases and J 5 bases, leaving 10 bases between the germline ends. CDR3 length equals 13 residues. Here the CDR3 DNA reads TGTGCCAGCAGCCAGCTAGCGATGGAGACCCAGTACTTC. It translates to CASSQLAMETQYF.

This chain joins TRBV12-3 or TRBV12-4 and TRBJ2-7, with D unresolved. The V end was cut by 3 bases, the J end by 6 bases, with 12 bases between. CDR3 length: 13 residues. CDR3 nucleotide sequence: TGTGCCAGCAGTTTGGGAATAGTGGCCGAGCAGTACTTC. Translation gives CASSLGIVAEQYF.

This chain links TRBV6-1 with TRBJ1-2, with D tentatively TRBD1 (6 bases). The V gene lost 2 bases and the J gene lost 2 bases, with 9 bases spanning the gap. Germline CDR1 is MNHNS and CDR2 is SASEGT. This CDR3 comprises 14 residues. CDR3 in DNA: TGTGCCAGCAGTGAAAACGGACAGAACTATGGCTACACCTTC. Protein sequence: CASSENGQNYGYTF.

The chain couples TRBV30 to TRBJ2-7; the match to TRBD1 covers 7 bases. Trimming at V came to 0 bases and at J to 6 bases, leaving 14 bases not matched to a gene. Germline CDR1 reads GTSNPN; CDR2 reads SVGIG (reference sequence). The length of the CDR3 is 16 residues. The chain's CDR3 is CAWSVHNRGQSSEQYF. CDR3 nucleotide sequence: TGTGCCTGGAGTGTACATAATCGGGGACAGAGCTCCGAGCAGTACTTC. Drawing the rest from reference TRBV30 and TRBJ2-7, the complete variable domain is SQTIHQWPATLVQPVGSPLSLECTVEGTSNPNLYWYRQAAGRGLQLLFYSVGIGQISSEVPQNLSASRPQDRQFILSSKKLLLSDSGFYLCAWSVHNRGQSSEQYFGPGTRLTVT.

V is TRBV24-1 and J is TRBJ2-2, with TRBD1 as a possible D gene (7 bases). Germline lookup yields CDR1 KGHDR and CDR2 SFDVKD. Trimming stripped 0 bases from V and 2 bases from J, with 12 bases between. The CDR3 contains 17 residues. The CDR3 nucleotides read TGTGCCACCAGTGATTTGTCCAGGGGGGCTAACACCGGGGAGCTGTTTTTT. It yields the protein CATSDLSRGANTGELFF.

This chain connects TRBV10-3 to TRBJ2-3; 7 bases line up with TRBD2. The length of the CDR3 is 17 residues. The V gene's germline CDR1 is ENHRY and CDR2 SYGVKD. Trimming at V came to 4 bases and at J to 4 bases, leaving 14 bases not matched to a gene. In nucleotides, the CDR3 is TGTGCCATCAGTGGAGGCTCTAGCGGAGGCAAGGCAGATACGCAGTATTTT. It yields the protein CAISGGSSGGKADTQYF.

This sequence joins TRBV27 and TRBJ2-1; a weak D match, TRBD1 (6 bases). Germline loops: CDR1 MNHEY, CDR2 SMNVEV (reference sequence). Trimming removed 3 bases at V and 9 bases at J, with 9 bases between. CDR3 length equals 12 residues. CDR3 region: CASSFWGLEQFF. The CDR3 DNA reads TGTGCCAGCAGTTTTTGGGGGCTTGAGCAGTTCTTC.